Listed below are T cell receptor beta chains from one sample, sequenced in a study of T-cell memory formation after mild COVID-19. MiXCR, applied by TCRdb to the 5' RACE reads, yields one record per CDR3 protein. The sample consists of around 430,000 distinct CDR3 sequences, about 17% of them appearing once. The sample comprised PBMCs or a T cell subset sorted from them (not recorded which). The origin of the receptors is a man aged 18 to 30 who had mild COVID-19 (a few samples of this study predate the infection). Cell type and time point are not known. CDR3s include the opening cysteine and the closing phenylalanine or tryptophan. The D gene is left open where the match is weak. Clone size is not always given. Where it is, it says once, few, many or a class for expanded clones.

v_gene	d_gene	j_gene	abundance	CDR3aa	CDR3nt
TRBV7-7	TRBD2	TRBJ2-5	NA	CASSLGAGAETQYF	TGTGCTAGCAGCTTAGGAGCGGGGGCAGAGACCCAGTACTTC
TRBV5-1	NA	TRBJ1-2	few	CASSFHGPDVTYGYTF	TGCGCCAGCAGCTTCCACGGACCGGATGTTACTTATGGCTACACCTTC
TRBV5-1	NA	TRBJ2-2	few	CATSVGNSRDTYTGELFF	TGCGCCACCAGCGTGGGTAATTCCCGGGACACATACACCGGGGAGCTGTTTTTT
TRBV5-1	NA	TRBJ2-3	few	CASSLELAGTDTQYF	TGCGCCAGCAGCTTAGAGCTAGCAGGAACAGATACGCAGTATTTT
TRBV7-9	NA	TRBJ2-3	many	CASSLDTGFKDTQYF	TGTGCCAGCAGCTTGGATACAGGGTTTAAGGATACGCAGTATTTT
TRBV11-2	NA	TRBJ2-3	few	CASSPDTGTDTQYF	TGTGCCAGCAGTCCGGACACCGGGACAGATACGCAGTATTTT
TRBV9	TRBD2	TRBJ2-5	NA	CASSVDGTRKETQYF	TGTGCCAGCAGCGTAGATGGGACTAGAAAAGAGACCCAGTACTTC
TRBV7-2	TRBD2	TRBJ2-5	NA	CASGLAGGRQETQYF	TGTGCCAGCGGACTAGCGGGGGGGCGTCAAGAGACCCAGTACTTC
TRBV3-1	NA	TRBJ2-2	many	CASSQGPGELFF	TGTGCCAGCAGCCAAGGGCCCGGGGAGCTGTTTTTT
TRBV20-1	TRBD2	TRBJ2-7	NA	CSASAAGGSLEQYF	TGCAGTGCTAGTGCCGCGGGGGGTAGTTTGGAGCAGTACTTC
TRBV7-3	NA	TRBJ2-3	few	CASSATTGPSRYPTSTDTQYF	TGTGCCAGCAGCGCCACGACAGGACCTAGTAGATACCCCACTTCCACAGATACGCAGTATTTT
TRBV5-1	NA	TRBJ1-1	many	CASSSQGANTEAFF	TGCGCCAGCAGCTCCCAGGGCGCGAACACTGAAGCTTTCTTT
TRBV6-5	NA	TRBJ1-5	NA	CASSPSEYDSNQPQHF	TGTGCCAGCAGCCCCAGTGAGTATGATAGCAATCAGCCCCAGCATTTT
TRBV5-1	NA	TRBJ2-2	NA	CASTTGQNTGELFF	TGCGCCAGCACCACCGGGCAGAACACCGGGGAGCTGTTTTTT
TRBV6-5	NA	TRBJ2-1	few	CASSYGTVQFF	TGTGCCAGCAGTTACGGGACGGTCCAGTTCTTC
TRBV4-3	NA	TRBJ1-5	few	CASSQGAGGQPQHF	TGCGCCAGCAGCCAAGGTGCGGGTGGGCAGCCCCAGCATTTT
TRBV5-1	NA	TRBJ2-2	few	CASSRPLAGNTGELFF	TGCGCCAGCAGCCGGCCCCTCGCGGGGAACACCGGGGAGCTGTTTTTT
TRBV5-4	NA	TRBJ1-1	few	CASSLSKGYTEAFF	TGTGCCAGCAGCTTGAGTAAAGGGTACACTGAAGCTTTCTTT
TRBV5-6	NA	TRBJ2-5	few	CASSMVGETQYF	TGTGCCAGCAGCATGGTCGGGGAGACCCAGTACTTC
TRBV12-3/TRBV12-4	TRBD1	TRBJ2-7	many	CASSLGQGAEEQYF	TGTGCCAGCAGTTTAGGGCAGGGGGCAGAGGAGCAGTACTTC
TRBV4-3	TRBD1	TRBJ1-2	few	CASSQDRTGRWYGYTF	TGCGCCAGCAGCCAAGATCGGACAGGGCGCTGGTATGGCTACACCTTC
TRBV28	TRBD2	TRBJ2-3	NA	CASSLLQRGSTDTQYF	TGTGCCAGCAGTTTACTCCAGCGGGGGAGCACAGATACGCAGTATTTT
TRBV12-3/TRBV12-4	NA	TRBJ2-3	many	CASRGTGPTEQYF	TGTGCCAGCAGAGGGACCGGGCCGACTGAGCAGTATTTT
TRBV4-2	NA	TRBJ2-5	NA	CASSQEEAVGGETQYF	TGTGCCAGCAGCCAAGAGGAGGCGGTTGGGGGAGAGACCCAGTACTTC
TRBV18	NA	TRBJ2-7	few	CASSEGVSYEQYF	TGTGCCAGCTCAGAAGGGGTATCCTACGAGCAGTACTTC
TRBV6-2/TRBV6-3	NA	TRBJ2-3	NA	CASSYPLRSRADTQYF	TGTGCCAGCAGTTACCCTCTTCGGTCTAGGGCAGATACGCAGTATTTT
TRBV5-1	TRBD2	TRBJ2-3	many	CASSLALAGGTDTQYF	TGCGCCAGCAGCTTGGCCTTAGCGGGGGGGACAGATACGCAGTATTTT
TRBV9	TRBD1	TRBJ1-2	once	CASRDFRQGAFGYTF	TGTGCCAGCAGGGATTTTAGGCAGGGGGCGTTCGGCTACACCTTC
TRBV6-2/TRBV6-3	NA	TRBJ2-7	few	CASSYSDTPNYEQYF	TGTGCCAGCAGTTACTCAGACACCCCCAACTACGAGCAGTACTTC
TRBV29-1	TRBD1	TRBJ1-1	few	CSVVRRDRSPEAFF	TGCAGCGTTGTTAGGCGGGACAGGTCCCCAGAAGCTTTCTTT
TRBV12-3/TRBV12-4	NA	TRBJ2-3	many	CASSPGVGTQYF	TGTGCCAGCAGCCCCGGGGTAGGAACGCAGTATTTT
TRBV6-1	NA	TRBJ1-1	few	CASSDPGGGGSGTEAFF	TGTGCCAGCAGTGACCCGGGTGGAGGGGGAAGTGGCACTGAAGCTTTCTTT
TRBV7-2	TRBD1	TRBJ1-2	few	CASSPGQGDAYGYTF	TGTGCCAGCAGCCCCGGACAGGGTGACGCCTATGGCTACACCTTC
TRBV10-3	NA	TRBJ2-2	few	CAISGGSSGRPGELFF	TGTGCCATCAGTGGAGGGTCCTCAGGGCGTCCCGGGGAGCTGTTTTTT
TRBV29-1	NA	TRBJ1-4	few	CSVGRIRGEKLFF	TGCAGCGTCGGACGGATTCGTGGGGAAAAACTGTTTTTT
TRBV12-3/TRBV12-4	NA	TRBJ2-3	few	CASCREGTDTQYF	TGTGCCAGCTGTCGGGAAGGTACAGATACGCAGTATTTT
TRBV7-2	NA	TRBJ1-4	NA	CASSWSGSTTNEKLFF	TGTGCCAGCAGCTGGAGCGGGTCTACGACTAATGAAAAACTGTTTTTT
TRBV2	TRBD1	TRBJ1-2	NA	CASSQIGTASGGYTF	TGTGCCAGCAGCCAGATCGGGACAGCCTCGGGTGGCTACACCTTC
TRBV7-9	TRBD1	TRBJ1-1	NA	CASSKGTGATEAFF	TGTGCCAGCAGTAAAGGGACAGGGGCCACTGAAGCTTTCTTT
TRBV10-3	NA	TRBJ2-1	once	CAIMGRDEQFF	TGTGCCATCATGGGCCGCGATGAGCAGTTCTTC
TRBV20-1	NA	TRBJ2-7	NA	CSASQQRSSSYEQYF	TGCAGTGCTAGTCAACAGCGTTCGAGCTCCTACGAGCAGTACTTC
TRBV7-9	NA	TRBJ2-1	few	CATNAPLANEQFF	TGTGCCACCAACGCCCCACTAGCAAATGAGCAGTTCTTC
TRBV7-3	TRBD2	TRBJ2-5	few	CASSTGLAGARYF	TGTGCCAGCAGCACGGGGCTAGCGGGAGCCAGATACTTC
TRBV4-1	TRBD1	TRBJ1-1	few	CASNTLETGIVTEAFF	TGCGCCAGCAATACCCTCGAGACAGGGATCGTCACTGAAGCTTTCTTT
TRBV5-5	NA	TRBJ2-7	NA	CASSLTPGNEQYF	TGTGCCAGCAGCTTGACCCCGGGTAACGAGCAGTACTTC
TRBV5-1	NA	TRBJ2-5	NA	CASSQRLQGGETQYF	TGCGCCAGCAGCCAGCGATTACAGGGAGGAGAGACCCAGTACTTC
TRBV19	NA	TRBJ2-7	few	CASSHLSSYEQYF	TGTGCCAGTAGCCACCTTTCCTCCTACGAGCAGTACTTC
TRBV2	TRBD1	TRBJ2-2	few	CASSSTGANTGELFF	TGTGCCAGCAGCTCGACAGGGGCGAACACCGGGGAGCTGTTTTTT
TRBV6-1	TRBD1	TRBJ2-3	few	CASSEARQGAGTDTQYF	TGTGCCAGCAGTGAAGCTCGACAGGGGGCCGGCACAGATACGCAGTATTTT
TRBV7-9	NA	TRBJ2-1	NA	CASSSLRLAEQFF	TGTGCCAGCAGCTCCCTGCGTCTAGCTGAGCAGTTCTTC